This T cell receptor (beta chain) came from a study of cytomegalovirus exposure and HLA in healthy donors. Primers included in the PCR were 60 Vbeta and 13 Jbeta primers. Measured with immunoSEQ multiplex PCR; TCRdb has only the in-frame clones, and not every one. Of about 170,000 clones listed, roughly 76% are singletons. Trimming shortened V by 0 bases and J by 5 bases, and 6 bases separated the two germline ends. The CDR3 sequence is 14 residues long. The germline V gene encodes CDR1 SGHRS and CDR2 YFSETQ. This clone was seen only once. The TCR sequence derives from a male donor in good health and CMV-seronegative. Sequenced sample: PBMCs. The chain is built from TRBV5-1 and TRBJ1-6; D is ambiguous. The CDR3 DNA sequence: TGCGCCAGCAGCTTGGGGCAGAATAATTCACCCCTCCACTTT. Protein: CASSLGQNNSPLHF.